This is a list of T cell receptor beta chains from one sample in a study of T cell responses to AZD1222 COVID-19 vaccine. The table came from immunoSEQ multiplex PCR; TCRdb's copy has only in-frame clones and leaves some out. Here the sample spans around 8,000 clones, more than 75% being singletons. Specimen: peripheral blood, collected 28 days after the second AZD1222 dose. The receptors come from an adult who received the AZD1222 COVID-19 vaccine. Each CDR3 is given with its conserved first and last residue. Each record gives: J gene, V gene, clone size, D gene, CDR3 protein, CDR3 DNA. The D gene is left open where the match is weak. Clone size, where shown, is once, few, many, or a class for clones that have expanded.

TRBJ2-3 TRBV9 once TRBD2 CASSGGGLAGATDTQYF TGTGCCAGCAGCGGAGGGGGACTAGCGGGGGCCACAGATACGCAGTATTTT
TRBJ2-5 TRBV14 - - CASSPRLGSSMETQYF TGTGCCAGCAGCCCCCGTTTGGGTTCATCGATGGAGACCCAGTACTTC
TRBJ1-2 TRBV6-5 - TRBD1 CASSYNQNRGGYTF TGTGCCAGCAGTTACAATCAAAACAGGGGAGGCTACACCTTC
TRBJ2-1 TRBV19 - TRBD2 CASERDGAGDEQFF TGTGCCAGTGAGAGGGACGGAGCGGGAGACGAGCAGTTCTTC
TRBJ2-5 TRBV3-1/TRBV3-2 - - CASSQGVGGETQYF TGTGCCAGCAGCCAAGGGGTAGGGGGGGAGACCCAGTACTTC
TRBJ2-3 TRBV24-1 - - CATRGSSRPDTQYF TGTGCCACCAGGGGGAGTAGCCGGCCGGATACGCAGTATTTT
TRBJ2-7 TRBV21-1 once - CASSPDGETSLYEQYF TGTGCCAGCAGCCCCGATGGGGAGACTAGTCTGTACGAGCAGTACTTC
TRBJ1-5 TRBV7-2 - - CASSGYNQPQHF TGTGCCAGCAGCGGATACAATCAGCCCCAGCATTTT
TRBJ2-7 TRBV6-5 - - CASRRGHYYEQYF TGTGCCAGCAGGAGGGGACATTATTACGAGCAGTACTTC
TRBJ1-3 TRBV28 once - CASSYGGGASGNTIYF TGTGCCAGCAGTTATGGGGGGGGCGCATCTGGAAACACCATATATTTT
TRBJ2-1 TRBV13 - TRBD1 CASSLAGGQGANNEQFF TGTGCCAGCAGCTTAGCCGGTGGGCAGGGGGCAAACAATGAGCAGTTCTTC
TRBJ2-7 TRBV19 - TRBD1 CASSPRDSRTAYEQYF TGTGCCAGTAGTCCCCGGGACAGCCGGACGGCTTACGAGCAGTACTTC
TRBJ2-5 TRBV3-1/TRBV3-2 - - CASSQDSPETQYF TGTGCCAGCAGCCAAGACAGCCCGGAGACCCAGTACTTC
TRBJ1-5 TRBV7-2 - TRBD1 CASSLAGGGGQPQHF TGTGCCAGCAGCTTAGCAGGGGGCGGAGGTCAGCCCCAGCATTTT
TRBJ1-1 TRBV5-4 - - CASSAESEGRQRAFF TGTGCCAGCAGCGCGGAGAGTGAGGGGCGTCAAAGAGCTTTCTTT
TRBJ2-3 TRBV4-3 - TRBD2 CASSQELAGVADTQYF TGCGCCAGCAGCCAAGAATTAGCGGGAGTGGCAGATACGCAGTATTTT
TRBJ2-2 TRBV7-8 - - CASSLMGTVNTGELFF TGTGCCAGCAGCTTGATGGGGACGGTGAACACCGGGGAGCTGTTTTTT
TRBJ2-6 TRBV7-3 - - CASSILTSRSGANVLTF TGTGCCAGCAGCATACTCACAAGTCGCTCTGGGGCCAACGTCCTGACTTTC
TRBJ1-2 TRBV6-5 - - CASRRDPNYGYTF TGTGCCAGCCGCAGGGACCCTAACTATGGCTACACCTTC
TRBJ1-6 TRBV5-6 - - CASHGPGLNSPLHF TGTGCCAGCCACGGCCCCGGACTTAATTCACCCCTCCACTTT
TRBJ1-6 TRBV5-8 - - CASSLDRLPNSPLHF TGTGCCAGCAGCTTGGACCGACTGCCGAATTCACCCCTCCACTTT
TRBJ2-5 TRBV24-1 - - CATSEGGDREIQETQYF TGTGCCACCAGTGAGGGGGGGGACAGAGAAATCCAAGAGACCCAGTACTTC
TRBJ1-5 TRBV6-4 - - CASSDSNMGSSNQPQHF TGTGCCAGCAGTGACTCGAATATGGGGTCGAGCAATCAGCCCCAGCATTTT
TRBJ2-4 TRBV5-1 - TRBD1 CASSSSFQGQGNIQYF TGCGCCAGCAGCTCCTCTTTTCAAGGACAGGGCAACATTCAGTACTTC
TRBJ1-5 TRBV7-9 - - CASSLGPGFNQPQHF TGTGCCAGCAGCTTGGGACCGGGTTTCAATCAGCCCCAGCATTTT
TRBJ1-6 TRBV4-2 - - CASSQDLRSFGSPLHF TGTGCCAGCAGCCAAGATCTTAGGTCCTTCGGTTCACCCCTCCACTTT
TRBJ2-1 TRBV4-2 - TRBD2 CASSPAGSGGALFF TGTGCCAGCAGCCCCGCGGGGAGCGGGGGGGCCTTGTTCTTC
TRBJ2-7 TRBV19 - TRBD1 CASSSSGTGTSISYEQYF TGTGCCAGTAGTTCAAGCGGGACAGGGACTTCTATCTCCTACGAGCAGTACTTC
TRBJ1-2 TRBV5-5 - - CASSWGRANYGYTF TGTGCCAGCAGCTGGGGCAGGGCTAACTATGGCTACACCTTC